This passage covers 10 T cell receptor beta chains from one sample sequenced in a study of T cell repertoires in cytomegalovirus infection. MiXCR, applied by TCRdb to the reads, yields one record per CDR3 protein. Of hundreds of thousands of distinct CDR3 sequences listed, roughly 30% are singletons. No antigen has been identified for these receptors. Specimen: cultured PBMCs, collected from culture after CMV antigen stimulation. Source of these receptors: a human donor in good health (CMV status not recorded). Some clones in this sample may be carry-over from other donors' samples.

The chain carries TRBV15 and TRBJ2-3; 7 bases are shared with TRBD1. CDR3 length: 16 residues. CDR1 is LNHNV, CDR2 YYDKDF, per germline (reference sequence). Trimming at V came to 0 bases and at J to 1 base, leaving 4 bases not matched to a gene. CDR3 DNA sequence: TGTGCCACCAGCAGAGATGAGGGGGCCCGCACAGATACGCAGTATTTT. Amino acid sequence: CATSRDEGARTDTQYF.

The chain employs TRBV27 and TRBJ1-4; 9 nucleotides agree with TRBD1. Germline CDR1 and CDR2: MNHEY and SMNVEV (reference sequence). The V segment lost 5 bases and the J segment 7 bases; nucleotides outside the gene matches: 5. The CDR3 has 14 amino acids. The CDR3 sequence is CASSKDRGREKLFF. The CDR3 DNA reads as TGTGCCAGCAGTAAGGACAGGGGTCGTGAAAAACTGTTTTTT.

The sample holds many counts of this clonotype. The gene calls are TRBV7-6 and TRBJ2-7, with 7 bases that match TRBD2. Germline CDR1 reads SGHVS; CDR2 reads FNYEAQ. CDR3 length: 13 amino acids. Trimming at V came to 2 bases and at J to 5 bases, leaving 3 bases not matched to a gene. CDR3 in DNA: TGTGCCAGCAGCTTAAGGGAGGGAAACGAGCAGTACTTC. As protein: CASSLREGNEQYF. The whole variable domain, remainder taken from reference TRBV7-6 and TRBJ2-7, is GAGVSQSPRYKVTKRGQDVALRCDPISGHVSLYWYRQALGQGPEFLTYFNYEAQQDKSGLPNDRFSAERPEGSISTLTIQRTEQRDSAMYRCASSLREGNEQYFGPGTRLTVT.

The chain joins TRBV12-3 or TRBV12-4 to TRBJ2-3; D unresolved. V lost 7 bases and J lost 11, with 19 bases in between. The CDR3 totals 13 residues. The CDR3: CASTPFPIEKQYF. In nucleotides, the CDR3 is TGTGCCAGCACCCCGTTCCCTATAGAGAAGCAGTATTTT.

This clonotype was picked up many times. V and J are TRBV7-2 and TRBJ2-2; the match to TRBD2 covers 9 bases. This CDR3 comprises 14 residues. Germline assignment: CDR1 SGHTA and CDR2 FQGNSA. Trimming removed 9 bases from V and 7 bases from J; junction bases left unmatched: 9. As DNA, the CDR3 is TGTGCCAGTGGCGCGGGGGGGCCCGACGGGGAGCTGTTTTTT. Translating it yields CASGAGGPDGELFF.

This clonotype was seen repeatedly, ten times or more. CDR3 DNA sequence: TGTGCCAGCAGAGGGGGGCCTTATGAGGGGAACACTGAAGCTTTCTTT. It translates to CASRGGPYEGNTEAFF. The rearrangement uses TRBV7-9 and TRBJ1-1; weak D call: TRBD1 (6 bases). The CDR3 is made up of 16 amino acids. Germline loops: CDR1 SEHNR, CDR2 FQNEAQ (reference sequence). Trimming left V 6 bases short and J 1 base short, with 18 bases between.

This clonotype has a count of ten or more. V gene TRBV7-2 combines with J gene TRBJ2-7; D may be TRBD1 or TRBD2 (5 bases each). This CDR3 has 14 amino acids. The germline gives CDR1 SGHTA, CDR2 FQGNSA. Trimming removed 5 bases from V and 2 bases from J, with 13 bases in between. The CDR3 here is CASSPPGATYEQYF. The CDR3, as DNA: TGTGCCAGCAGCCCTCCCGGGGCGACCTACGAGCAGTACTTC.

This clonotype was seen more than once but under ten times. This sequence joins TRBV30 and TRBJ1-1; possible D gene TRBD1, 6 bases. Germline CDR1 GTSNPN, CDR2 SVGIG (reference sequence). The CDR3 runs 16 residues. The V end was cut by 2 bases, the J end by 1 base, with 17 bases between. This chain's CDR3 is CAWSHRWTERNTEAFF. The CDR3, as DNA: TGTGCCTGGAGTCATCGCTGGACAGAACGGAACACTGAAGCTTTCTTT.

V and J are TRBV4-1 and TRBJ2-5, with unresolved D. The germline V gene has CDR1 MGHRA and CDR2 YSYEKL. Trimming left V 0 bases short and J 4 bases short, with 9 bases between. CDR3 length: 14 amino acids. The CDR3: CASSQERVVETQYF. CDR3 bases: TGCGCCAGCAGCCAAGAGCGAGTAGTAGAGACCCAGTACTTC.

The V and J genes are TRBV12-5 and TRBJ1-2; D call uncertain. Germline CDR1 LGHNT, CDR2 FRNRAP. The germline V and J ends were trimmed by 6 bases and 3 bases, with 8 bases remaining between them. The length of the CDR3 is 12 residues. The CDR3: CASGLPYYGYTF. The CDR3 DNA reads as TGTGCTAGTGGCCTGCCGTACTATGGCTACACCTTC.